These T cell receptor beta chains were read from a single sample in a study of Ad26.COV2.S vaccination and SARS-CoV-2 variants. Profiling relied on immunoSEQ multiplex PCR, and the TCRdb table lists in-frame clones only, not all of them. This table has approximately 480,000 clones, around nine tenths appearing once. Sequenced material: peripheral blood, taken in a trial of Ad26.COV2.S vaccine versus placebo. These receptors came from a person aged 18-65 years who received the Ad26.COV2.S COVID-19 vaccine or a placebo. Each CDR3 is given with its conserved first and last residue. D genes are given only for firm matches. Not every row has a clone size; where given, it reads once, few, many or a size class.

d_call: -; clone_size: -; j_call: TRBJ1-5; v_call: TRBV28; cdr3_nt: TGTGCCAGCAGTTTCGGAGGCACAAATCATCAGCCCCAGCATTTT; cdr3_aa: CASSFGGTNHQPQHF
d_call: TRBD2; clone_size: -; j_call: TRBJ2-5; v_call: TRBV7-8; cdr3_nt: TGTGCCAGCAGCTCCGACCCGGGACTAAATCCCATTCGAGAGACCCAGTACTTC; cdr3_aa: CASSSDPGLNPIRETQYF
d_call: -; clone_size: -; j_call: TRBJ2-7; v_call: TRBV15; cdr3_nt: TGTGCCACCAGCAGCCCCAATGGACTGTCGAGCTCCTACGAGCAGTACTTC; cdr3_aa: CATSSPNGLSSSYEQYF
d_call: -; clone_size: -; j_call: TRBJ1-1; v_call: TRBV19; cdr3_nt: TGTGCCAGTTTTGTCTGGATTCCTCTTAATATGAACACTGAAGCTTTCTTT; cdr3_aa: CASFVWIPLNMNTEAFF
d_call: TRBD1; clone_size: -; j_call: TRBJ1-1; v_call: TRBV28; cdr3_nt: TGTGCCAGCAGTTCCGACAGGGAGAACACTGAAGCTTTCTTT; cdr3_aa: CASSSDRENTEAFF
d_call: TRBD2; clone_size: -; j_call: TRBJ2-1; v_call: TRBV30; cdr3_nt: TGTGCCTGGAGTGTACCTGCTAGCGGGGCCTACAATGAGCAGTTCTTC; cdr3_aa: CAWSVPASGAYNEQFF
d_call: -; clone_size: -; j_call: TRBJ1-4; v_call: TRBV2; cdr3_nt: TGTGCCAGCAGTTATCGACAGGCCAGAAATGAAAAACTGTTTTTT; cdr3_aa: CASSYRQARNEKLFF
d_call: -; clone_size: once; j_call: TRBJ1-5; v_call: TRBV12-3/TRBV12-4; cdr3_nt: TGTGCCAGCAGTTCAAGCGGGCCCCAGCATTTT; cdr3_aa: CASSSSGPQHF
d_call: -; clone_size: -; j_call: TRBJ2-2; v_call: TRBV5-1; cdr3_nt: TGCGCCAGCAGGTCGCAGTTAAACACCGGGGAGCTGTTTTTT; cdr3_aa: CASRSQLNTGELFF
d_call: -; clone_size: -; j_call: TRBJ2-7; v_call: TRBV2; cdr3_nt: TGTGCCAGCAGTGACAGGGGCTCCTACGAGCAGTACTTC; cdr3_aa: CASSDRGSYEQYF
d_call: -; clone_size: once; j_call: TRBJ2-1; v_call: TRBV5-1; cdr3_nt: TGCGCCAGCAGCTTGTGGCGGACGAATTACAATGAGCAGTTCTTC; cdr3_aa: CASSLWRTNYNEQFF
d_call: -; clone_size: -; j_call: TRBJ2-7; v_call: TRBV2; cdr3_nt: TGTGCCAGCACCATCGTGGGGCAGGGAAGGAGTGAGCAGTACTTC; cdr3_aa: CASTIVGQGRSEQYF
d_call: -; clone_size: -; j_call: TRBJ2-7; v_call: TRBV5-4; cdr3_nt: TGTGCCAGCAGCTTGTCATCGGGAGCTAAGAACGAGCAGTACTTC; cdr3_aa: CASSLSSGAKNEQYF
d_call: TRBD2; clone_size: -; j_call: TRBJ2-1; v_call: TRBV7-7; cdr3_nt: TGTGCCAGCAGCTTGGGACTAGCGGCATACAATGAGCAGTTCTTC; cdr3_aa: CASSLGLAAYNEQFF
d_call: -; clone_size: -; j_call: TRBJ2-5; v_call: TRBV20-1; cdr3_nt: TGCAGTGCTAGTTGGAACGGAGTAGAGACCCAGTACTTC; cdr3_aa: CSASWNGVETQYF
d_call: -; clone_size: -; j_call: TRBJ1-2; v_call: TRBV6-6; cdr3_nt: TGTGCCAGCGGGGAAAACTATGGCTACACCTTC; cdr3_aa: CASGENYGYTF
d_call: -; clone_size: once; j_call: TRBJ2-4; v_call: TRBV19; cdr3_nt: TGTGCCAGTAGTATCCTTGCGGACAGAATAGCCAAAAACATTCAGTACTTC; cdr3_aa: CASSILADRIAKNIQYF
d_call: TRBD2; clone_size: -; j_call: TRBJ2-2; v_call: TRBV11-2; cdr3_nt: TGTGCCAGCAGCTTAGGCCAGGGAGGGTCCGGGGAGCTGTTTTTT; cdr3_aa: CASSLGQGGSGELFF
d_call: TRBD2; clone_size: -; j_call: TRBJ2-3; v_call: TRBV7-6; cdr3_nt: TGTGCCAGCAGCCTCGGGACTAGCGGGAGGTCAGATACGCAGTATTTT; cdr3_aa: CASSLGTSGRSDTQYF
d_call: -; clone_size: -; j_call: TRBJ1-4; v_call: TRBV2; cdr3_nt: TGTGCCAGCAGTGAATTGGGGGGCGGTGAAAAACTGTTTTTT; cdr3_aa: CASSELGGGEKLFF
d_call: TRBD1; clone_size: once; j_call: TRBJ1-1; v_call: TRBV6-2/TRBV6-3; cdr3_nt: TGTGCCAGCAGTTCCGTGGACAGGATGAACACTGAAGCTTTCTTT; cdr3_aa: CASSSVDRMNTEAFF
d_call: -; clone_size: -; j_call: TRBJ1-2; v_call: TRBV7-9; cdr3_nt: TGTGCCAGCAGCTTAGGGTGGGGGCGCCAGGGCTACACCTTC; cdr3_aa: CASSLGWGRQGYTF
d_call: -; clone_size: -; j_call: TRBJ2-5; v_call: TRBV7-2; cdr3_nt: TGTGCCAGCAGCTTAGCGCAGGACCGGGGGACCCAGTACTTC; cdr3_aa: CASSLAQDRGTQYF
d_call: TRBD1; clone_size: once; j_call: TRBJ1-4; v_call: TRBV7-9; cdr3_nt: TGTGCCAGCAGCACCCTACAGGGGGCGTATGAAAAACTGTTTTTT; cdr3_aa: CASSTLQGAYEKLFF
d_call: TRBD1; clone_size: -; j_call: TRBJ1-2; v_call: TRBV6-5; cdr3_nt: TGTGCCAGCAGGAGACAGGGTTTAGGTGGCTACACCTTC; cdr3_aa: CASRRQGLGGYTF
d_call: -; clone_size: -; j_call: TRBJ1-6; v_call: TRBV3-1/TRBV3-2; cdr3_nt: TGTGCCAGCAGCCAAGGGACGTATAATTCACCCCTCCACTTT; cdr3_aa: CASSQGTYNSPLHF
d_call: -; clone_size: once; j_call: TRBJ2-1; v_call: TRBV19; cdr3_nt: TGTGCCAGTAGTATAGAGGGCAATGAGCAGTTCTTC; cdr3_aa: CASSIEGNEQFF
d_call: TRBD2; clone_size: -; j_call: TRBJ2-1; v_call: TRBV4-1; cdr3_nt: TGCGCCAGCACTACAACTCCGGGACTAGCGGGAGGCGTGGAGCAGTTCTTC; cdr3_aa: CASTTTPGLAGGVEQFF
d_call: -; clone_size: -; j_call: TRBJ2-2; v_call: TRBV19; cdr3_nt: TGTGCCAGTAGTATAGTCCAGGGTGGCACCGGGGAGCTGTTTTTT; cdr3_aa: CASSIVQGGTGELFF
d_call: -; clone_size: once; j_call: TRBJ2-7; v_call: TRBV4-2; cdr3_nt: TGTGCCAGCAGCCGTACGGGCGAGCCCCACGAGCAGTACTTC; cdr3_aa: CASSRTGEPHEQYF
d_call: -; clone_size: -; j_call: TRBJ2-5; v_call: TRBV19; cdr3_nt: TGTGCCAGTAGTTCCAGGGGAGGTAGAGAGACCCAGTACTTC; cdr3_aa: CASSSRGGRETQYF
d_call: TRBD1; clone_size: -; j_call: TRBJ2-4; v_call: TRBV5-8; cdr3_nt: TGTGCCAGCAGGTACAAGACAGGGGCCCTAGCCAAAAACATTCAGTACTTC; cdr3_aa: CASRYKTGALAKNIQYF
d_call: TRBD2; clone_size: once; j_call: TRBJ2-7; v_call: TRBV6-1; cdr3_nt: TGTGCCAGCAGTGAATTAGCGGGGCCCCCTGACGAGCAGTACTTC; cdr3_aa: CASSELAGPPDEQYF
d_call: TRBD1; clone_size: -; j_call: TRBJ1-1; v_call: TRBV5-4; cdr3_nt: TGTGCCAGCAGCCCCCGGACAGGGAGGGAAGCTTTCTTT; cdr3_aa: CASSPRTGREAFF
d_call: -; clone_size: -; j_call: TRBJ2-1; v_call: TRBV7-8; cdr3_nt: TGTGCCAGCAGCTCCACGACAGGAGCCTACAATGAGCAGTTCTTC; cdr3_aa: CASSSTTGAYNEQFF
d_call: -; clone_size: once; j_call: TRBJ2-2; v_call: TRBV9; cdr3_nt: TGTGCCAGCAGCGCTGCGGCCCGAAACACCGGGGAGCTGTTTTTT; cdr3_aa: CASSAAARNTGELFF
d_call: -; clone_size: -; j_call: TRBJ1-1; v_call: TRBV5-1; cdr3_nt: TGCGCCAGCAGCATCGGGGCCACTGAAGCTTTCTTT; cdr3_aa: CASSIGATEAFF
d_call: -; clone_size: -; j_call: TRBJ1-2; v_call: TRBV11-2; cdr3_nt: TGTGCCAGCAGCTTAGGTCTGGGGGGCAACTATGGCTACACCTTC; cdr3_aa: CASSLGLGGNYGYTF
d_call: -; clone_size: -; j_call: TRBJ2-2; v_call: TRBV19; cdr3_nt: TGTGCCAGTCGTAGGGAGTACACCGGGGAGCTGTTTTTT; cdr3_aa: CASRREYTGELFF
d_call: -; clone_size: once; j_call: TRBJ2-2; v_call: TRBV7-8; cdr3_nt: TGTGCCAGCAGCTTAGTTCGGCGTAACACCGGGGAGCTGTTTTTT; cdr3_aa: CASSLVRRNTGELFF
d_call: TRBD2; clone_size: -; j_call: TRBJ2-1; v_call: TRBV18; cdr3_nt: TGTGCCAGCTCACCGCCCAGACTAGCGGGAGCCTCCAATGAGCAGTTCTTC; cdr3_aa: CASSPPRLAGASNEQFF
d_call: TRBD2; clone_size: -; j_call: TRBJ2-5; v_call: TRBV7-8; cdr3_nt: TGTGCCAGCAGCACACGAACGAGTGGACTAGCGATGCTACAAGAGACCCAGTACTTC; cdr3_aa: CASSTRTSGLAMLQETQYF
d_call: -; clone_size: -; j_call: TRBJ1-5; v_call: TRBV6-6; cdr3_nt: TGTGCCAGCATCTCGGGGAATGAGGGTCAGCCCCAGCATTTT; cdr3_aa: CASISGNEGQPQHF
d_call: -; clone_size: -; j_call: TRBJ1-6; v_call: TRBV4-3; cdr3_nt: TGCGCCAGCAGCCAAGAAAGATTGGTTGGGATGAGCTCCTATAATTCACCCCTCCACTTT; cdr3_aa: CASSQERLVGMSSYNSPLHF
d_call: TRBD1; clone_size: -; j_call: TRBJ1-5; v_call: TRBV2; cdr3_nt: TGTGCCAGCAGGGCTGGACAGGGACTTTGGGAGCCCCAGCATTTT; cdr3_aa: CASRAGQGLWEPQHF
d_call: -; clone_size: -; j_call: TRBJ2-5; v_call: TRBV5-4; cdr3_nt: TGTGCCAGCACCGAGCCGGAGAGCCAAGAGACCCAGTACTTC; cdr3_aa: CASTEPESQETQYF
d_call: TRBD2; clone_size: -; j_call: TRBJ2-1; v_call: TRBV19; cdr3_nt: TGTGCCAGTAGTATAGGACTAGCGGGTAGCAATGAGCAGTTCTTC; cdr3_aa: CASSIGLAGSNEQFF
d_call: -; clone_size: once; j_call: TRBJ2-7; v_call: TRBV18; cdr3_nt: TGTGCCAGCTCACCACCGGGCCGGGACGAGCAGTACTTC; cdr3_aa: CASSPPGRDEQYF
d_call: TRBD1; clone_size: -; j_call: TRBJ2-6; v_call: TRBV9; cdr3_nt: TGTGCCAGCAGCGTAGCAGGGGGACACCTCAGCTCTGGGGCCAACGTCCTGACTTTC; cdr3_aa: CASSVAGGHLSSGANVLTF
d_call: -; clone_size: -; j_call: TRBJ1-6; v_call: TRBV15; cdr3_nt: TGTGCCACCAGCAGAGTTTCTGAGCGCCTCCACTTT; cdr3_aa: CATSRVSERLHF
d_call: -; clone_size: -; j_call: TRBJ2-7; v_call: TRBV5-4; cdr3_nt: TGTGCCAGCAGCTTACCGGGACCCGACTACGAGCAGTACTTC; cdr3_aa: CASSLPGPDYEQYF